Sequencing of this T cell receptor beta chain was carried out in a study of T cell responses to AZD1222 COVID-19 vaccine. Across the whole study: Second-dose recipients at about 4 or about 12 weeks were treated as one pooled group. Study-wide results and caveats: Most donors were white British and more were female, and clonal diversity was possibly underestimated.

A remark on this clone: As yet, its antigen is unknown.

Measured with immunoSEQ multiplex PCR; TCRdb has only the in-frame clones, and not every one. The repertoire consists of roughly 100,000 clones, with roughly 91% occurring once and the leading ten covering around 4.8%. V lost 1 base to trimming and J lost 6 bases, with 18 bases between them. This CDR3 has 16 residues. CDR1 is SNHLY, CDR2 FYNNEI, per germline. The V and J genes are TRBV2 and TRBJ1-2, with D unclear. The origin of this receptor is an adult in good health. The specimen comprised peripheral blood, sampled on day 0 of AZD1222 vaccination. DNA of the CDR3: TGTGCCAGCAGTGAAGGGGGATCCGGAGCCCCGGATGGCTACACCTTC. The encoded protein is CASSEGGSGAPDGYTF.